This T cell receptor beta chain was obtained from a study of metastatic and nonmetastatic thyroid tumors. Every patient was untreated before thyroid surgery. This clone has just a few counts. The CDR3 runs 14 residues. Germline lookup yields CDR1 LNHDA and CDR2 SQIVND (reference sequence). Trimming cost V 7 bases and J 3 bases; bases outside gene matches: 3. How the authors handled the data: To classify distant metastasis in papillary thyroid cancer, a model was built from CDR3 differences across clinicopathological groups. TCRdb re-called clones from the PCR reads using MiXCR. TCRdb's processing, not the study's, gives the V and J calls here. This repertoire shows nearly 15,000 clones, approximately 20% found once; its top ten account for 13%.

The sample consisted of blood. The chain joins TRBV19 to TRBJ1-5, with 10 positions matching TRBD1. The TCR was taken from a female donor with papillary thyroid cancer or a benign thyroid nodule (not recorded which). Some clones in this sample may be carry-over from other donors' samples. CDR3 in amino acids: CASIGQGVNQPQHF. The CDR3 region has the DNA TGTGCCAGTATTGGACAGGGGGTCAATCAGCCCCAGCATTTT.